Following are 29 T cell receptor beta chains from one sample sequenced in a study of a mutant IDH1 vaccine in newly diagnosed glioma (dated by TCRdb to the early 2020s). Library construction relied on the immunoSEQ multiplex PCR assay. TCRdb provides this immuneACCESS table in a form limited to in-frame rearrangements. Some clones are lacking; in checked studies, under half of them reflect an unresolved V gene, and why the rest are absent is not known. A total of about 88,000 clones appear in this sample, more than 65% of them only once. The top ten hold 5.3% of the sample. In the paper's terms, the time point label means: baseline, week 1 (first vaccination visit). The meaning of the sample's treatment or condition label: pre-vaccination baseline after standard-of-care therapy. The input for sequencing was PBMCs, taken from a glioma patient treated with radiotherapy, temozolomide or both. These receptors were collected from a man aged 35-49 years with glioma. Some clones in this sample may be carry-over from other donors' samples.

The rearrangement links TRBV5-4 to TRBJ1-2, with D perhaps TRBD1 (6 bases). The V gene's germline CDR1 is SGHNT and CDR2 YYREEE (reference sequence). This CDR3 is 15 amino acids long. Between the trimmed V and J ends, which lost 0 bases and 2 bases, there was a span of 11 bases. The CDR3 sequence: CASSLGGGANYGYTF. CDR3 nucleotides: TGTGCCAGCAGCTTGGGGGGGGGCGCGAACTATGGCTACACCTTC.

Note on this clone: Other DNA sequences within the sample encode an identical CDR3. The CDR3 loop reads CASSLGGADTQYF. In nucleotides, the CDR3 is TGCGCCAGCAGCTTAGGGGGAGCAGATACGCAGTATTTT. The chain is built from TRBV5-1 and TRBJ2-3, with D maybe TRBD1 (6 bases). The V gene's germline CDR1 is SGHRS and CDR2 YFSETQ. CDR3 length: 13 amino acids. With 2 bases removed from V and 4 bases from J, the gap between germline ends came to 8 bases. The full variable domain, rest sourced from reference TRBV5-1 and TRBJ2-3, is KAGVTQTPRYLIKTRGQQVTLSCSPISGHRSVSWYQQTPGQGLQFLFEYFSETQRNKGNFPGRFSGRQFSNSRSEMNVSTLELGDSALYLCASSLGGADTQYFGPGTRLTVL.

The V and J genes are TRBV2 and TRBJ1-6, with 9 bases identical to TRBD1. Trimming removed 6 bases from V and 6 bases from J; junction bases left unmatched: 3. This CDR3 has 14 amino acids. Germline assignment: CDR1 SNHLY and CDR2 FYNNEI. In DNA, the CDR3 is TGTGCCAGCAGAGGGACAGGGCGTAATTCACCCCTCCACTTT. Its translation is CASRGTGRNSPLHF.

This clone was observed a single time. The chain couples TRBV5-5 to TRBJ2-7; D is ambiguous. Germline CDR1 is SGHKS and CDR2 is YYEKEE (reference sequence). The CDR3 totals 15 residues. V dropped 1 base and J dropped 2 bases, with 13 bases sitting between them. The DNA of the CDR3 is TGTGCCAGCAGCTTGCTTTTGGGCACGACCTACGAGCAGTACTTC. It translates to CASSLLLGTTYEQYF.

V usage is TRBV7-6 and J usage is TRBJ2-1, with D possibly matching TRBD2 (7 bases). The CDR3 covers 16 residues. With 5 bases removed from V and 2 bases from J, the gap between germline ends came to 16 bases. Germline assignment: CDR1 SGHVS and CDR2 FNYEAQ. The CDR3 sequence: CASSPSGGSTYNEQFF. DNA of the CDR3: TGTGCCAGCAGCCCCTCGGGGGGCAGCACCTACAATGAGCAGTTCTTC.

This clone was detected only once. The CDR3 DNA sequence: TGTGCCAGCAGCTTAACCAGGGGATTCTACGAGCAGTACTTC. Its protein product is CASSLTRGFYEQYF. The chain combines TRBV5-5 with TRBJ2-7, with D maybe TRBD1 (6 bases). CDR1 and CDR2 from the germline V gene are SGHKS and YYEKEE (reference sequence). Trimming removed 2 bases at V and 3 bases at J, with 12 bases between. This CDR3 contains 14 residues.

The CDR3 loop is CASSFDNSYEQYF. CDR3 nucleotides: TGTGCCAGCAGCTTTGACAACTCCTACGAGCAGTACTTC. This chain joins TRBV5-6 and TRBJ2-7; the D is unclear. V was shortened by 2 bases and J by 0 bases, with 6 bases between the two germline ends. This CDR3 has 13 residues. Germline CDR1 reads SGHDT; CDR2 reads YYEEEE.

The chain has TRBV6-1 and TRBJ2-6; 7 nucleotides agree with TRBD2. V was clipped by 7 bases and J by 2 bases; unmatched bases: 5. The length of the CDR3 is 15 residues. Germline loops: CDR1 MNHNS, CDR2 SASEGT. This CDR3 reads CASIPGGTGANVLTF. The CDR3 nucleotides read TGTGCCAGCATCCCCGGGGGGACTGGGGCCAACGTCCTGACTTTC.

The chain employs TRBV5-4 and TRBJ1-2; tentatively, D is TRBD1 (6 bases). With 4 bases removed from V and 8 bases from J, the gap between germline ends came to 21 bases. This CDR3 is 15 amino acids long. CDR1 is SGHNT and CDR2 is YYREEE in the germline V gene (reference sequence). The CDR3 DNA follows: TGTGCCAGCAGCCGGTGGGGGCCGACCTCGGGAGGCTACACCTTC. It specifies CASSRWGPTSGGYTF.

This rearrangement joins TRBV14 to TRBJ1-2; the D gene is possibly TRBD1 (5 bases). CDR3 size: 11 residues. The germline gives CDR1 SGHDN, CDR2 FVKESK. The V gene lost 11 bases and the J gene lost 1 base, with 8 bases spanning the gap. CDR3: CAVRVNYGYTF. CDR3 nucleotide sequence: TGTGCCGTCAGGGTTAACTATGGCTACACCTTC.

The chain is built from TRBV19 and TRBJ1-5; D is uncertain. The CDR3 spans 13 residues. The V gene lost 5 bases and the J gene lost 8 bases, with 13 bases spanning the gap. Germline CDR1 is LNHDA and CDR2 is SQIVND (reference sequence). CDR3 region: CASSRQALEPQHF. The CDR3 DNA follows: TGTGCCAGTAGTCGGCAGGCCCTGGAGCCCCAGCATTTT.

In its sample, this clone was seen a few times. This sequence joins TRBV7-8 and TRBJ2-7; D is ambiguous. CDR3 size: 15 residues. CDR1 and CDR2 (germline): SGHVS, FQNEAQ. Trimming removed 1 base at V and 4 bases at J, with 14 bases between. The CDR3 spells CASSLVPGLVYEQYF. The CDR3 DNA sequence: TGTGCCAGCAGCTTAGTGCCGGGTTTGGTATACGAGCAGTACTTC.

The rearrangement uses TRBV7-8 and TRBJ2-2, with D uncertain. The germline V and J ends were trimmed by 2 bases and 3 bases, with 4 bases remaining between them. This CDR3 spans 13 amino acids. From germline, CDR1 is SGHVS and CDR2 FQNEAQ. In nucleotides, the CDR3 is TGTGCCAGCAGCTTAAGGTACACCGGGGAGCTGTTTTTT. It yields the protein CASSLRYTGELFF.

This chain connects TRBV6-5 to TRBJ1-1; a weak D match, TRBD1 (5 bases). V was pared by 6 bases and J by 6 bases, with 14 bases between. Germline V gene data show CDR1 as MNHEY and CDR2 as SVGAGI. This CDR3 has 13 amino acids. The chain's CDR3 is CASRFRGWPEAFF. The CDR3 DNA sequence: TGTGCCAGCAGATTCCGGGGCTGGCCTGAAGCTTTCTTT.

This clone occurred many times. The J gene is TRBJ1-2, the V gene TRBV6-5, with D perhaps TRBD1 (5 bases). With 7 bases removed from V and 2 bases from J, the gap between germline ends came to 14 bases. Germline V lookup: CDR1 MNHEY, CDR2 SVGAGI. There are 14 residues in the CDR3. The CDR3 sequence is CASNGRSGNYGYTF. The CDR3 nucleotides read TGTGCCAGCAACGGACGCTCAGGGAACTATGGCTACACCTTC.

V is TRBV30 and J is TRBJ1-4; perhaps TRBD1 as D (5 bases). Looked up from germline, CDR1 is GTSNPN and CDR2 is SVGIG (reference sequence). Trimming removed 4 bases at V and 9 bases at J, with 18 bases between. This CDR3 comprises 14 residues. The DNA for the CDR3 is TGTGCCTGGAAAGTGCCGGGGGTAATGAAAAAACTGTTTTTT. Its protein is CAWKVPGVMKKLFF.

The rearrangement joins TRBV19 to TRBJ1-4; D uncertain. The CDR3 is 14 residues long. Germline V gene data show CDR1 as LNHDA and CDR2 as SQIVND (reference sequence). Trimming shortened V by 8 bases and J by 3 bases, and 13 bases separated the two germline ends. CDR3 sequence reads: CASRERVANEKLFF. The CDR3 bases are TGTGCCAGTCGGGAACGAGTCGCTAATGAAAAACTGTTTTTT.

The J gene is TRBJ1-2, the V gene TRBV5-1; maybe TRBD1 (5 bases). Germline V gene data show CDR1 as SGHRS and CDR2 as YFSETQ. The CDR3 totals 15 residues. V lost 3 bases, J lost 6 bases, and 18 bases lay in between. In DNA form, the CDR3 reads TGCGCCAGCAGCTACCGCGAGGGAGGGGTGGATGGCTACACCTTC. Translated: CASSYREGGVDGYTF.

The chain recombines TRBV5-4 with TRBJ1-2, with 7 bases matching TRBD1. Germline values: CDR1 SGHNT, CDR2 YYREEE (reference sequence). With 3 bases clipped from V and 1 base from J, the junction kept 3 bases outside the gene matches. The CDR3 is 14 amino acids. The CDR3 protein is CASSYRGVNYGYTF. CDR3 DNA sequence: TGTGCCAGCAGCTACAGGGGCGTTAACTATGGCTACACCTTC.

The CDR3 DNA is TGCGCCAGCAGCCTCGGTGGGGCAGGGGGGAGCCTGTCCGGGGCCAACGTCCTGACTTTC. Residues: CASSLGGAGGSLSGANVLTF. The chain employs TRBV5-1 and TRBJ2-6; D possibly corresponds to TRBD1 (7 bases). CDR1 and CDR2 from the germline V gene are SGHRS and YFSETQ. The V and J ends lost 4 bases and 4 bases respectively, with 27 bases between them. The CDR3 spans 20 residues.

This chain links TRBV14 with TRBJ2-7, with unresolved D. V was shortened by 3 bases and J by 4 bases, with 10 bases between the two germline ends. Germline values: CDR1 SGHDN, CDR2 FVKESK. The CDR3 contains 13 residues. The CDR3 protein is CASSQVGLYEQYF. The CDR3 bases are TGTGCCAGCAGCCAGGTGGGTTTGTACGAGCAGTACTTC.

This clone is a singleton in its sample. This chain uses TRBV4-2 with TRBJ2-3; no definite D call. Germline-derived CDR1 and CDR2 are LGHNA and YNFKEQ. Trimming removed 4 bases at V and 6 bases at J, with 8 bases between. This CDR3 has 12 amino acids. CDR3: CASSPRRDTQYF. The CDR3 nucleotides read TGTGCCAGCAGCCCCCGCAGGGATACGCAGTATTTT.

The count of this clone is one. The CDR3 DNA follows: TGTGCCACCAGCAGAGACGCGGGAAACACCATATATTTT. Protein: CATSRDAGNTIYF. The chain joins TRBV15 to TRBJ1-3; D ambiguous. The germline V gene has CDR1 LNHNV and CDR2 YYDKDF (reference sequence). Trimming cost V 0 bases and J 4 bases, with 4 bases left between them. The CDR3 runs to 13 residues.

This chain connects TRBV7-2 to TRBJ2-1; D possibly corresponds to TRBD2 (6 bases). CDR3 length: 13 residues. The V and J ends lost 3 bases and 11 bases respectively, with 14 bases between them. Germline V lookup: CDR1 SGHTA, CDR2 FQGNSA. Written as DNA, the CDR3 is TGTGCCAGCAGCTTCGGGGGTACAATGAAGCAGTTCTTC. Its protein product is CASSFGGTMKQFF.

DNA of the CDR3: TGTGCCAGCAGCGCGGGGGGCGGGACCTATGGCTACACCTTC. Its protein product is CASSAGGGTYGYTF. The chain is built from TRBV9 and TRBJ1-2; tentative D call: TRBD1 (6 bases). Germline CDR1 and CDR2: SGDLS and YYNGEE. CDR3 length: 14 residues. The V gene lost 3 bases and the J gene lost 4 bases, with 13 bases spanning the gap.

This clone was picked up a small number of times. CDR3 region: CASSQEWGQRGPKLFF. The DNA of the CDR3 is TGTGCCAGCAGCCAAGAATGGGGACAGCGAGGCCCGAAACTGTTTTTT. This sequence joins TRBV14 and TRBJ1-4; TRBD1 agrees at 7 bases. The CDR3 length is 16 residues. V gave up 0 bases and J gave up 11 bases; unmatched junction bases: 12. Germline V CDR1 and CDR2: SGHDN, FVKESK.

V gene TRBV13 combines with J gene TRBJ2-5; TRBD2 matches 7 bases. This CDR3 comprises 15 residues. The V and J ends lost 3 bases and 3 bases, in that order; junction bases with no gene match: 7. The V gene's germline CDR1 is PRHDT and CDR2 FYEKMQ (reference sequence). CDR3 residues: CASSFEAGLKETQYF. CDR3 DNA sequence: TGTGCCAGCAGCTTTGAAGCGGGGTTAAAAGAGACCCAGTACTTC.

DNA for the CDR3: TGTGCCAGCAGAGTTCTCCTCGGGGCCAACACTGAAGCTTTCTTT. It codes for CASRVLLGANTEAFF. J is TRBJ1-1 and V is TRBV2; D is perhaps TRBD1 (5 bases). There are 15 residues in the CDR3. V lost 6 bases and J 2 bases, leaving 16 bases between the germline ends. The V gene's germline CDR1 is SNHLY and CDR2 FYNNEI.

The genes are TRBV2 and TRBJ2-4; D might be TRBD2 (7 bases). There are 16 residues in the CDR3. V dropped 5 bases and J dropped 7 bases, with 21 bases sitting between them. Germline CDR1 and CDR2: SNHLY and FYNNEI. The CDR3 sequence: CASSTGWRGGRNIQYF. The CDR3 nucleotides read TGTGCCAGCAGTACCGGATGGCGCGGGGGCCGGAACATTCAGTACTTC.